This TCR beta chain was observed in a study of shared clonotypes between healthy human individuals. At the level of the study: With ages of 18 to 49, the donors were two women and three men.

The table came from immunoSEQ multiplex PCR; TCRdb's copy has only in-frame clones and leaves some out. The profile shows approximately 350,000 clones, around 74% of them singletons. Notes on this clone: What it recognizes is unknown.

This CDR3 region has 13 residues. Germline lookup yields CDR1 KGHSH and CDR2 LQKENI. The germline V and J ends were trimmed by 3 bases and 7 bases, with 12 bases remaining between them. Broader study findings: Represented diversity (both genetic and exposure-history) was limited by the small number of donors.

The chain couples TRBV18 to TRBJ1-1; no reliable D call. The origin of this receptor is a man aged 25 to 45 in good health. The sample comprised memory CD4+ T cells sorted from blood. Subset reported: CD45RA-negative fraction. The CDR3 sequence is CASSPGPDLEAFF. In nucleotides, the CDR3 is TGTGCCAGCTCACCGGGTCCAGATCTTGAAGCTTTCTTT. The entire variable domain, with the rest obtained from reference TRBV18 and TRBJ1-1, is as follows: NAGVMQNPRHLVRRRGQEARLRCSPMKGHSHVYWYRQLPEEGLKFMVYLQKENIIDESGMPKERFSAEFPKEGPSILRIQQVVRGDSAAYFCASSPGPDLEAFFGQGTRLTVV.